This T cell receptor beta chain was sequenced in a study of spatial heterogeneity in lung cancer. One entry per CDR3 protein results from TCRdb running MiXCR on the 5' RACE reads. The sample contains roughly 39,000 distinct CDR3 sequences, 5.8% of which appear only once. This clonotype has only a few counts. V lost 5 bases and J 5 bases, leaving 10 bases between the germline ends. Per germline, CDR1 SGHVS and CDR2 FQNEAQ. This CDR3 is 12 amino acids long. This sample's time point: sample taken at primary tumor resection. Frozen PBMC, nontumor lung or tumor provided whole RNA, which was sequenced unsorted. The donors comprised around 72 untreated early-stage non-small cell lung cancer patients.

The sequence was collected from a male donor with early-stage non-small cell lung cancer. This sequence joins TRBV7-8 and TRBJ2-7; D possibly uses TRBD1 or TRBD2 (6 bases each). This sample comprised PBMCs, obtained at surgery. In DNA form, the CDR3 reads TGTGCCAGCAGCGCGGGACAAGACGAGCAGTACTTC. Translated: CASSAGQDEQYF. Drawing the rest from reference TRBV7-8 and TRBJ2-7, the complete variable domain is GAGVSQSPRYKVAKRGQDVALRCDPISGHVSLFWYQQALGQGPEFLTYFQNEAQLDKSGLPSDRFFAERPEGSVSTLKIQRTQQEDSAVYLCASSAGQDEQYFGPGTRLTVT.